Following are 28 T cell receptor beta chains from one sample sequenced in a study of blood T cell repertoires in COVID-19. Produced via immunoSEQ multiplex PCR; TCRdb's table is partial and in-frame only. The sample includes roughly 330,000 clones, about 90% seen only once; the top ten take 5% to 6%. Sequenced: PBMCs or T cells enriched from blood (not recorded which). Receptor source: a man in his thirties or forties who had recovered from COVID-19.

The V and J genes are TRBV7-3 and TRBJ2-3; TRBD1 matches 10 bases. Trimming removed 2 bases from V and 2 bases from J; junction bases left unmatched: 4. Germline loops: CDR1 SGHTA, CDR2 FQGTGA. The CDR3 extends over 16 amino acids. The CDR3 is CASSLWGTGDTDTQYF. CDR3 nucleotide sequence: TGTGCCAGCAGCTTATGGGGGACAGGGGACACAGATACGCAGTATTTT.

This chain joins TRBV28 and TRBJ2-2; D remains unclear. The CDR3 extends over 14 amino acids. The germline CDR1 and CDR2 sequences are MDHEN and SYDVKM. V was trimmed by 3 bases and J by 4 bases, leaving 9 bases between them. The CDR3 DNA is TGTGCCAGCAGTTTGCCCATACTCACCGGGGAGCTGTTTTTT. Its protein is CASSLPILTGELFF.

The rearrangement joins TRBV19 to TRBJ2-7; possibly TRBD1 for D (6 bases). Trimming removed 3 bases at V and 0 bases at J, with 21 bases between. Germline CDR1 is LNHDA and CDR2 is SQIVND (reference sequence). The CDR3 extends over 18 amino acids. The CDR3 protein is CASSISVQVQGPSYEQYF. CDR3 nucleotides: TGTGCCAGTAGTATCTCGGTTCAGGTGCAGGGGCCCTCCTACGAGCAGTACTTC.

The V and J genes are TRBV4-1 and TRBJ1-2, with 10 positions matching TRBD1. This CDR3 spans 15 amino acids. V lost 3 bases and J lost 4; bases outside the gene matches: 5. Germline loops: CDR1 MGHRA, CDR2 YSYEKL. Here the CDR3 DNA reads TGCGCCAGCAGCCACGGACAGGGGGAGGGCTATGGCTACACCTTC. The encoded protein is CASSHGQGEGYGYTF.

The chain employs TRBV4-1 and TRBJ2-7; D remains unclear. The CDR3 is made up of 15 amino acids. V dropped 0 bases and J dropped 2 bases, with 11 bases sitting between them. Germline V gives CDR1 MGHRA, CDR2 YSYEKL. The CDR3 sequence: CASSQEGMSPYEQYF. CDR3 bases: TGCGCCAGCAGCCAAGAGGGCATGAGCCCCTACGAGCAGTACTTC.

The chain has TRBV9 and TRBJ1-2; 9 nucleotides align to TRBD1. CDR1 and CDR2 from the germline V gene are SGDLS and YYNGEE. The CDR3 sequence is 15 residues long. V lost 3 bases to trimming and J lost 4 bases; unmatched junction nucleotides: 7. CDR3 sequence reads: CASSGDREGFYGYTF. DNA for the CDR3: TGTGCCAGCAGCGGGGACAGGGAGGGTTTCTATGGCTACACCTTC.

V and J are TRBV15 and TRBJ1-3; no firm D call. The V end was cut by 4 bases, the J end by 4 bases, with 8 bases between. The CDR3 is made up of 13 amino acids. The germline V gene encodes CDR1 LNHNV and CDR2 YYDKDF (reference sequence). In DNA, the CDR3 is TGTGCCACCAGCACCACCCAGGGAAACACCATATATTTT. Translation: CATSTTQGNTIYF.

This clone was detected once. V gene TRBV27 combines with J gene TRBJ1-4; D unresolved. V was pared by 2 bases and J by 0 bases, with 13 bases between. CDR1 MNHEY and CDR2 SMNVEV come from the germline V gene (reference sequence). The CDR3 length is 17 residues. Here the CDR3 reads CASSLKSRGSTNEKLFF. The DNA for the CDR3 is TGTGCCAGCAGTTTAAAATCTCGGGGTTCAACTAATGAAAAACTGTTTTTT. Variable domain in full (rest from reference TRBV27 and TRBJ1-4): EAQVTQNPRYLITVTGKKLTVTCSQNMNHEYMSWYRQDPGLGLRQIYYSMNVEVTDKGDVPEGYKVSRKEKRNFPLILESPSPNQTSLYFCASSLKSRGSTNEKLFFGSGTQLSVL.

CDR3 nucleotides: TGCGCCAGCAGCTTAGCCGGGACTAGCGTTGAGACCCAGTACTTC. Translating gives CASSLAGTSVETQYF. The chain joins TRBV5-1 to TRBJ2-5; TRBD2 agrees at 10 bases. This CDR3 has 15 amino acids. Per germline, CDR1 SGHRS and CDR2 YFSETQ. Trimming removed 2 bases from V and 5 bases from J; junction bases left unmatched: 6.

This chain uses TRBV2 with TRBJ1-1; D might be TRBD1 (5 bases). The V end was cut by 3 bases, the J end by 3 bases, with 11 bases between. CDR1 is SNHLY, CDR2 FYNNEI, per germline. The CDR3 runs 14 residues. CDR3 sequence reads: CASSEITGDTEAFF. CDR3 in DNA: TGTGCCAGCAGTGAGATAACGGGGGACACTGAAGCTTTCTTT.

J is TRBJ2-7 and V is TRBV27; unclear D gene. The germline gives CDR1 MNHEY, CDR2 SMNVEV (reference sequence). This CDR3 comprises 12 residues. Trimming removed 9 bases from V and 4 bases from J, with 13 bases in between. As DNA, the CDR3 is TGTGCCAGTGGTCGTACAATATACGAGCAGTACTTC. Translation: CASGRTIYEQYF.

The chain uses TRBV5-1 and TRBJ1-1; D remains ambiguous. The CDR3 sequence is 14 residues long. CDR1 is SGHRS, CDR2 YFSETQ, per germline. V was trimmed by 2 bases and J by 3 bases, leaving 11 bases between them. The CDR3 region is CASSLRGVDTEAFF. The CDR3 nucleotides read TGCGCCAGCAGCTTACGAGGAGTTGACACTGAAGCTTTCTTT. Variable domain in full (rest from reference TRBV5-1 and TRBJ1-1): KAGVTQTPRYLIKTRGQQVTLSCSPISGHRSVSWYQQTPGQGLQFLFEYFSETQRNKGNFPGRFSGRQFSNSRSEMNVSTLELGDSALYLCASSLRGVDTEAFFGQGTRLTVV.

V is TRBV6-5 and J is TRBJ2-7; D possibly corresponds to TRBD2 (5 bases). The CDR3 is 14 residues long. CDR1 is MNHEY and CDR2 is SVGAGI in the germline V gene. The germline V and J ends were trimmed by 4 bases and 6 bases, with 16 bases remaining between them. CDR3 loop: CASSSLLAGVEQYF. The CDR3 DNA reads as TGTGCCAGCAGTTCCCTTTTGGCGGGCGTCGAGCAGTACTTC.

The gene calls are TRBV7-9 and TRBJ1-2; D is unresolved. The V end lost 4 bases, the J end lost 2 bases, and 5 bases lay between the germline ends. Germline values: CDR1 SEHNR, CDR2 FQNEAQ (reference sequence). The length of the CDR3 is 12 residues. CDR3 amino acids: CASSSENYGYTF. CDR3 in DNA: TGTGCCAGCAGCTCCGAGAACTATGGCTACACCTTC.

DNA for the CDR3: TGTGCCAGCACCACCCAGGGGAACACTGAAGCTTTCTTT. Translated, it gives CASTTQGNTEAFF. This chain uses TRBV27 with TRBJ1-1; a possible D gene is TRBD1 (5 bases). The CDR3 totals 13 residues. Trimming pared 7 bases from V and 1 base from J, leaving 10 bases between. Germline V gene sequence: CDR1 MNHEY, CDR2 SMNVEV (reference sequence).

In its sample, this clone was seen a few times. This sequence joins TRBV19 and TRBJ1-2; D gene uncertain. The germline V gene encodes CDR1 LNHDA and CDR2 SQIVND (reference sequence). V gave up 3 bases and J gave up 7 bases, with 15 bases separating them. The CDR3 spans 14 residues. The CDR3 loop reads CASSIGQIMSGYTF. The CDR3 DNA reads as TGTGCCAGTAGTATTGGGCAGATTATGTCTGGCTACACCTTC.

This chain connects TRBV28 to TRBJ1-3, with D unresolved. Germline lookup yields CDR1 MDHEN and CDR2 SYDVKM. V lost 4 bases to trimming and J lost 4 bases, with 11 bases between them. The CDR3 consists of 14 residues. This CDR3 is CASSSLPTGNTIYF. As DNA, the CDR3 is TGTGCCAGCAGTTCATTACCGACAGGAAACACCATATATTTT. Filled out from reference TRBV28 and TRBJ1-3, the complete variable domain reads DVKVTQSSRYLVKRTGEKVFLECVQDMDHENMFWYRQDPGLGLRLIYFSYDVKMKEKGDIPEGYSVSREKKERFSLILESASTNQTSMYLCASSSLPTGNTIYFGEGSWLTVV.

This clone was recorded once. The CDR3, as DNA: TGTGCCAGCAGCTTAGCGACAGGGCTGGGTGGCTACACCTTC. It yields the protein CASSLATGLGGYTF. The V and J genes are TRBV7-9 and TRBJ1-2, with 7 bases aligning to TRBD1. Unmatched junction bases numbered 5, after V lost 0 bases and J lost 7 bases. Germline assignment: CDR1 SEHNR and CDR2 FQNEAQ (reference sequence). The CDR3 extends over 14 amino acids.

The chain uses TRBV6-5 and TRBJ1-1; tentatively, D is TRBD1 (6 bases). V was pared by 10 bases and J by 3 bases, with 15 bases between. The CDR3 runs 13 residues. Germline V lookup: CDR1 MNHEY, CDR2 SVGAGI. DNA for the CDR3: TGTGCCATTAACAGGGATTTGGACACTGAAGCTTTCTTT. Residues: CAINRDLDTEAFF.

The chain links TRBV5-4 to TRBJ2-1, with 8 bases fitting TRBD2. Germline V gene lookup returns CDR1 SGHNT and CDR2 YYREEE (reference sequence). The V gene end was trimmed by 4 bases and the J gene end by 4 bases; junction bases not matched to a gene: 7. This CDR3 has 15 residues. For the CDR3, the DNA is TGTGCCAGCAGCGCCCGGGGGGGGCAATACAATGAGCAGTTCTTC. Translated: CASSARGGQYNEQFF.

The chain employs TRBV18 and TRBJ2-5, with a possible D match to TRBD1 (6 bases). CDR1 is KGHSH and CDR2 is LQKENI in the germline V gene. V was cut by 0 bases and J by 5 bases, with 13 bases left in between. The CDR3 runs 15 residues. The CDR3 loop is CASSPPLQGRETQYF. As DNA, the CDR3 is TGTGCCAGCTCACCACCGTTACAGGGCAGGGAGACCCAGTACTTC.

The chain recombines TRBV2 with TRBJ1-2; 10 bases line up with TRBD1. V shed 5 bases and J 8 bases; nucleotides not matched to a gene: 8. The CDR3 spans 14 residues. Germline V gene sequence: CDR1 SNHLY, CDR2 FYNNEI. DNA of the CDR3: TGTGCCAGCAGTATAACGGGACAGGGGCGCGGCTACACCTTC. Its translation is CASSITGQGRGYTF.

The chain is built from TRBV5-1 and TRBJ2-7; 7 bases match TRBD2. J lost 3 bases, V lost 0 bases, and 9 bases had no gene match. Germline V CDR1 and CDR2: SGHRS, YFSETQ. This CDR3 region has 16 residues. CDR3 sequence: CASSLVGGGTLYEQYF. The DNA of the CDR3 is TGCGCCAGCAGCTTGGTTGGCGGGGGAACCCTCTACGAGCAGTACTTC.

CDR3 sequence reads: CASSSRTSGVEQYF. Here the CDR3 DNA reads TGTGCCAGCAGCTCTCGGACTAGCGGGGTAGAGCAGTACTTC. This chain uses TRBV7-2 with TRBJ2-7; 12 bases are a match to TRBD2. With V trimmed by 4 bases and J by 7 bases, 5 bases remained unmatched. CDR3 length: 14 amino acids. From germline, CDR1 is SGHTA and CDR2 FQGNSA.

This clone was counted a few times. The chain joins TRBV2 to TRBJ2-2; 7 positions agree with TRBD2. CDR1 is SNHLY and CDR2 is FYNNEI in the germline V gene. This CDR3 contains 15 residues. The V and J ends lost 2 bases and 2 bases, in that order; junction bases with no gene match: 2. The CDR3 DNA sequence: TGTGCCAGCAGTGAACAGCGGGGAAACACCGGGGAGCTGTTTTTT. This codes for CASSEQRGNTGELFF.

The chain employs TRBV19 and TRBJ2-7; 7 nucleotides match TRBD1. Germline values: CDR1 LNHDA, CDR2 SQIVND (reference sequence). This CDR3 contains 13 residues. J lost 3 bases, V lost 5 bases, and 4 bases had no gene match. CDR3 nucleotide sequence: TGTGCCAGTAGTCGGGACAGACACTACGAGCAGTACTTC. Protein product: CASSRDRHYEQYF.

The genes are TRBV19 and TRBJ2-3; TRBD2 matches 8 bases. J lost 4 bases, V lost 7 bases, and 16 bases had no gene match. Per the germline V gene, CDR1 is LNHDA and CDR2 is SQIVND (reference sequence). The CDR3 sequence is 17 residues long. Here the CDR3 DNA reads TGTGCCAGTACCCCCGGGGGGGAGGCGGGTGGCTCAGATACGCAGTATTTT. This gives the protein CASTPGGEAGGSDTQYF.

V and J are TRBV7-8 and TRBJ2-5, with D possibly being TRBD2 (5 bases). CDR1 and CDR2 (germline): SGHVS, FQNEAQ. Trimming cost V 3 bases and J 4 bases, with 9 bases left between them. The CDR3 extends over 13 amino acids. The CDR3 DNA reads TGTGCCAGCAGCTTCGGACTGGGAGAGACCCAGTACTTC. It encodes CASSFGLGETQYF.